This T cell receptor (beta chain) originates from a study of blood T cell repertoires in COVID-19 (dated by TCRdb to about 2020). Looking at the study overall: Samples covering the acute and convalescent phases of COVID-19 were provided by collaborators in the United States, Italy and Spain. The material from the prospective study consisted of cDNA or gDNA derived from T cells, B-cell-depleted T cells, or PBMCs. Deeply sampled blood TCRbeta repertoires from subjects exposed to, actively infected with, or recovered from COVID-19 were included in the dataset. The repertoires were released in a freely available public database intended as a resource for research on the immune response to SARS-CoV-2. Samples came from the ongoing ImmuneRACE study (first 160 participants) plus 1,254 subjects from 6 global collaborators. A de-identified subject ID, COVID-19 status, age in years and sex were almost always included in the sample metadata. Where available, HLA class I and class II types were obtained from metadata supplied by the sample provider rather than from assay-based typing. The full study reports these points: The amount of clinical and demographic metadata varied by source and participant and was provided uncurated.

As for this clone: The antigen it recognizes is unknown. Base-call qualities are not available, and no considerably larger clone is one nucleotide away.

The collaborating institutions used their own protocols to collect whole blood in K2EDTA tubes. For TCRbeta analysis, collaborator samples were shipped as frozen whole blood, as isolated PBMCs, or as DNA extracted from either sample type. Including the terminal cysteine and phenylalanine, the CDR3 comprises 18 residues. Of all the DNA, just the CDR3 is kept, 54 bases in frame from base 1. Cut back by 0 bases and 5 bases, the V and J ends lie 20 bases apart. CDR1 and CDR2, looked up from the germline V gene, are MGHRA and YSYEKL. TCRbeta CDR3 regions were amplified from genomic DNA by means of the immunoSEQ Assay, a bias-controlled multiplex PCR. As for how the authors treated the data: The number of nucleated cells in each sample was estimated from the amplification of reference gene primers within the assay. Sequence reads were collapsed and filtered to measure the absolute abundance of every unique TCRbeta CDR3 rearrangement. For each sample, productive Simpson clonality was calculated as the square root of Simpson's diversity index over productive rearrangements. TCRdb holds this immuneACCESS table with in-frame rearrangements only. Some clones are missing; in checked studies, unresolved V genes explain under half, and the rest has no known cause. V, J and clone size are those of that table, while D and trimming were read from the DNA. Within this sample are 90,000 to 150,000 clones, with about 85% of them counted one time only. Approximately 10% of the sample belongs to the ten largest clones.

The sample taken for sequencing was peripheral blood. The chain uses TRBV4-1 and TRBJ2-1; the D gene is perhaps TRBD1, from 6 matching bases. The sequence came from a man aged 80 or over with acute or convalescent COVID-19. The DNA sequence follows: TGCGCCAGCAGCCAAGATGGCACAGGGACACTAAAAAACAATGAGCAGTTCTTC. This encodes CASSQDGTGTLKNNEQFF.